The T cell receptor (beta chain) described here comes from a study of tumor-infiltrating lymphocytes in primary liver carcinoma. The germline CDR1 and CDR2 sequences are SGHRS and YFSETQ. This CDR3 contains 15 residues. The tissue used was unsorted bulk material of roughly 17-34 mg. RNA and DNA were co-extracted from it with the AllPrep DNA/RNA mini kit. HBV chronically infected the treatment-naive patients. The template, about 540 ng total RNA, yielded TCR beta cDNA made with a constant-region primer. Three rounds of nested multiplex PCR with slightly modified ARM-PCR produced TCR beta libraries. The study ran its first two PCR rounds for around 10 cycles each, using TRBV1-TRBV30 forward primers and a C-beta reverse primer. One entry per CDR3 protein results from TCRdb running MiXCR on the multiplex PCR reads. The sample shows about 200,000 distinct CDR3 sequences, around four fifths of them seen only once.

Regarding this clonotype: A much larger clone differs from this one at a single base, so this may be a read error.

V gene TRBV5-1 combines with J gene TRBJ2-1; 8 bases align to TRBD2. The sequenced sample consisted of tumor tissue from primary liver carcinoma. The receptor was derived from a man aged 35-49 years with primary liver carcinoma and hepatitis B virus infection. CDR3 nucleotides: TGCGCCTGCAGCGTTAGCGGGGTCTCCTACAATGAGCAGTTCTTC. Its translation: CACSVSGVSYNEQFF. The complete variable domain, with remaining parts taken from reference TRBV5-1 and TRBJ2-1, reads KAGVTQTPRYLIKTRGQQVTLSCSPISGHRSVSWYQQTPGQGLQFLFEYFSETQRNKGNFPGRFSGRQFSNSRSEMNVSTLELGDSALYLCACSVSGVSYNEQFFGPGTRLTVL.